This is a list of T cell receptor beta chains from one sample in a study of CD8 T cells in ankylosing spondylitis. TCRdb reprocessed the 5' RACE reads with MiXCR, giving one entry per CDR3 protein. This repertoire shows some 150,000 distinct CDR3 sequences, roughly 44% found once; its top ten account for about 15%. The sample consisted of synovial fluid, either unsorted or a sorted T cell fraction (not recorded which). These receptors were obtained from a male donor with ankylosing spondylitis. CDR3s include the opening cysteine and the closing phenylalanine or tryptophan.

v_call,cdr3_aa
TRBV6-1,CASSEGESQPQHF
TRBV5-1,CASRRSDTQYF
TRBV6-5,CASSYPPGHGTDTQYF
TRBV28,CASIPELLAGGGETQYF
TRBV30,CAWTGGAGNEQFF
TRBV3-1,CASSQGERSSYNEQFF
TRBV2,CASEVGQENTEAFF
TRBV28,CASSPQDRGPQPQHF
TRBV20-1,CSARDLWRESSYNEQFF
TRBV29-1,CSTLEGVYEQYF
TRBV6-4,CASSALPDYNEQFF
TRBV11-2,CASSLVPTGTGELFF
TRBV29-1,CSVGLKREQYF
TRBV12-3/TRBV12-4,CASSLVGGGNQPQHF
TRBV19,CASKLAARYNEQFF
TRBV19,CASSILAGLYNEQFF
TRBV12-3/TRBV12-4,CASSLLPASEQYF
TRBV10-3,CGISQGNGQPQHF
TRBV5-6,CASSLLLGVDEQFF
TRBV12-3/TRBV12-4,CASSTRDRPSSGANVLTF
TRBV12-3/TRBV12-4,CASSLIPDTQYF
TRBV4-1,CASSQEEWPSSYYEQYF
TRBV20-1,CSARVFYYNEQFF
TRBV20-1,CSARDASGQGLSANYGYTF
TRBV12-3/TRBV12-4,CASRLGPRILYEQYF
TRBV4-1,CASSQGPSGYYSYEQYF
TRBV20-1,CSARDTSGGPRGSWFF
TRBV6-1,CASGGTSDTGELFF
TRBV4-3,CASSQDRGLADNEQFF
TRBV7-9,CASSLTSTGLVSYEQYF
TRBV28,CASSLWVDRGTNYGYTF
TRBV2,CASSEASGFQPQHF
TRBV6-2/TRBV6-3,CASSLSTPLAADTQYF
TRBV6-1,CASTLEAGGLADTQYF
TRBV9,CASSVDEDYEQFF
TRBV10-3,CAISAPGVTYEQYF
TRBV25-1,CASSGGEQYF
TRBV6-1,CASREGGDVAYEQYF
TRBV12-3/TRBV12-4,CASRFTSGYSNQPQHF